These 17 T cell receptor beta chains were sequenced from one sample in a study of T cell responses to AZD1222 COVID-19 vaccine. Data came from immunoSEQ multiplex PCR; TCRdb stores just in-frame clones and leaves some out. Among approximately 150,000 clones listed, approximately 88% were seen once. The specimen comprised peripheral blood, sampled 28 days after the second AZD1222 dose. These receptors all come from an adult who received the AZD1222 COVID-19 vaccine.

This clone was seen once. The V gene is TRBV10-3, the J gene TRBJ1-1; D may be TRBD1 (6 bases). Trimming removed 4 bases from V and 6 bases from J, with 15 bases in between. Germline-derived CDR1 and CDR2 are ENHRY and SYGVKD. The CDR3 has 14 residues. CDR3 nucleotides: TGTGCCATCAGTGGAGGGGGATTGGGTCCTGAAGCTTTCTTT. Amino acid sequence: CAISGGGLGPEAFF.

This rearrangement joins TRBV27 to TRBJ2-3; D is unclear. The CDR3 extends over 14 amino acids. The germline gives CDR1 MNHEY, CDR2 SMNVEV (reference sequence). The V gene lost 5 bases and the J gene lost 4 bases, with 13 bases spanning the gap. The CDR3 spells CASSAPGLADTQYF. The CDR3 nucleotides are TGTGCCAGCAGTGCCCCGGGCCTGGCAGATACGCAGTATTTT.

This clone occurred a few times. The genes are TRBV30 and TRBJ1-1; tentative D call: TRBD1 (5 bases). The CDR3 contains 16 residues. V lost 3 bases to trimming and J lost 1 base, with 18 bases between them. Germline values: CDR1 GTSNPN, CDR2 SVGIG (reference sequence). The CDR3 is CAWSGGMMGQNTEAFF. The CDR3 DNA follows: TGTGCCTGGAGCGGCGGTATGATGGGGCAGAACACTGAAGCTTTCTTT.

The V and J genes are TRBV7-2 and TRBJ2-7, with D tentatively TRBD1 (6 bases). CDR1 is SGHTA, CDR2 FQGNSA, per germline. Trimming left V 5 bases short and J 9 bases short, with 32 bases between. The CDR3 runs to 18 residues. The CDR3 loop is CASSVGTQRSLKGPPQYF. Written as DNA, the CDR3 is TGTGCCAGCAGCGTCGGGACACAAAGGTCTCTAAAGGGCCCGCCGCAGTACTTC.

This chain connects TRBV14 to TRBJ1-2, with D unclear. The CDR3 contains 13 residues. Germline V lookup: CDR1 SGHDN, CDR2 FVKESK. Between the trimmed V and J ends, which lost 4 bases and 8 bases, there was a span of 14 bases. The CDR3 bases are TGTGCCAGCAGCCGGATCTCAGATGGAGGCTACACCTTC. Amino acids: CASSRISDGGYTF.

The chain combines TRBV5-1 with TRBJ2-1; TRBD2 agrees at 8 bases. Trimming removed 4 bases from V and 4 bases from J; junction bases left unmatched: 4. This CDR3 has 14 amino acids. CDR1 SGHRS and CDR2 YFSETQ come from the germline V gene. CDR3 in amino acids: CASSPSGGYNEQFF. The CDR3 nucleotides are TGCGCCAGCAGCCCCAGCGGGGGTTACAATGAGCAGTTCTTC.

The chain carries TRBV10-3 and TRBJ1-2; no clear D. V gave up 3 bases and J gave up 4 bases, with 15 bases separating them. Germline V CDR1 and CDR2: ENHRY, SYGVKD. This CDR3 has 15 amino acids. CDR3 sequence (DNA): TGTGCCATCAGTGAAGGGTCGGGCAACTTCTATGGCTACACCTTC. Translated, it gives CAISEGSGNFYGYTF.

A remark on this clone: Germline and junction disagree at one end, which may indicate a read error. This chain links TRBV10-3 with TRBJ1-5; D remains unclear. The CDR3 spans 11 residues. CDR1 ENHRY and CDR2 SYGVKD come from the germline V gene. The CDR3, as DNA: TGTGCCATCACTGAGGGACAGCCCCAGCATTTT. Protein sequence: CAITEGQPQHF.

A single count supports this clone. The chain employs TRBV15 and TRBJ1-2; D remains unclear. This CDR3 has 15 residues. Germline values: CDR1 LNHNV, CDR2 YYDKDF (reference sequence). V lost 1 base and J lost 8, with 17 bases in between. In nucleotides, the CDR3 is TGTGCCACCAGCAGAGCAAGTTCCGGACTGACCGGCTACACCTTC. Protein product: CATSRASSGLTGYTF.

In its sample, this clone was seen once. The chain joins TRBV12-3 or TRBV12-4 to TRBJ1-5; 11 nucleotides agree with TRBD1. Trimming at V came to 9 bases and at J to 5 bases, leaving 3 bases not matched to a gene. The CDR3 sequence is 13 residues long. The CDR3 sequence: CASTGQGDQPQHF. The CDR3 DNA is TGTGCCAGTACGGGACAGGGGGATCAGCCCCAGCATTTT.

This chain uses TRBV13 with TRBJ1-3; D remains unclear. Germline values: CDR1 PRHDT, CDR2 FYEKMQ (reference sequence). The V and J ends lost 3 bases and 0 bases respectively, with 9 bases between them. This CDR3 has 15 amino acids. The DNA for the CDR3 is TGTGCCAGCAGCTTCAGGCGGTCCTCTGGAAACACCATATATTTT. It translates to CASSFRRSSGNTIYF.

V is TRBV10-2 and J is TRBJ2-7, with 9 bases aligning to TRBD2. The germline V gene encodes CDR1 WSHSY and CDR2 SAAADI. CDR3 length: 15 residues. V lost 2 bases to trimming and J lost 5 bases; unmatched junction nucleotides: 7. The CDR3 spells CASSEISGGGNEQYF. In DNA form, the CDR3 reads TGCGCCAGCAGTGAGATTAGCGGGGGCGGGAACGAGCAGTACTTC.

This sequence joins TRBV7-9 and TRBJ1-4; D unclear. Germline V gives CDR1 SEHNR, CDR2 FQNEAQ (reference sequence). The CDR3 consists of 14 residues. Between the trimmed V and J ends, which lost 1 base and 0 bases, there was a span of 3 bases. The CDR3 nucleotides are TGTGCCAGCAGCTTAGGGACAACTAATGAAAAACTGTTTTTT. Residues: CASSLGTTNEKLFF.

The genes are TRBV29-1 and TRBJ1-2, with a possible D match to TRBD1 (5 bases). V dropped 7 bases and J dropped 3 bases, with 18 bases sitting between them. The CDR3 is 14 amino acids. The V gene's germline CDR1 is SQVTM and CDR2 ANQGSEA. This CDR3 is CSGGGGGTDYGYTF. CDR3 sequence (DNA): TGCAGCGGTGGAGGCGGGGGAACGGACTATGGCTACACCTTC.

The chain joins TRBV10-2 to TRBJ2-1; TRBD1 matches at 8 bases. Per germline, CDR1 WSHSY and CDR2 SAAADI. After removal of 2 bases from V and 5 bases from J, the junction contained 8 bases not matched to a gene. CDR3 length: 16 residues. The CDR3 loop is CASSEQTGVVNNEQFF. The CDR3 region has the DNA TGCGCCAGCAGTGAGCAGACAGGGGTGGTTAACAATGAGCAGTTCTTC.

The chain uses TRBV25-1 and TRBJ1-5, with 8 bases lining up with TRBD1. The V segment lost 2 bases and the J segment 7 bases; nucleotides outside the gene matches: 4. Per the germline V gene, CDR1 is MGHDK and CDR2 is SYGVNS. The CDR3 loop spans 14 amino acids. This chain's CDR3 is CASSEQGAWQPQHF. The DNA of the CDR3 is TGTGCCAGCAGTGAACAGGGGGCTTGGCAGCCCCAGCATTTT.

The genes are TRBV3-1 (or the pseudogene TRBV3-2) and TRBJ1-6, with D maybe TRBD1 (5 bases). Per the germline V gene, CDR1 is LGHDT and CDR2 is YNNKEL (reference sequence). Trimming shortened V by 0 bases and J by 10 bases, and 16 bases separated the two germline ends. The CDR3 runs 16 residues. The CDR3 nucleotides are TGTGCCAGCAGCCAAGATAGGGGCAGGCCTGGATCACCCCTCCACTTT. Protein: CASSQDRGRPGSPLHF.